This T cell receptor beta chain emerged from a study of blood T cell repertoires in COVID-19. The germline gives CDR1 MGHDK, CDR2 SYGVNS. Trimming left V 2 bases short and J 0 bases short, with 14 bases between. CDR3 length: 17 residues. Data came from immunoSEQ multiplex PCR; TCRdb stores just in-frame clones and leaves some out. The profile shows about 240,000 clones, about 83% of them singletons. Input material: PBMCs or T cells enriched from blood (not recorded which). V and J are TRBV25-1 and TRBJ2-1, with a weak D call TRBD2 (7 bases). This clonotype was sampled from a woman aged 40 to 50 who had been exposed to COVID-19. CDR3 in DNA: TGTGCCAGCAGTGAACCTCCGGGGGGCCTCTCCTACAATGAGCAGTTCTTC. Encoded protein: CASSEPPGGLSYNEQFF.